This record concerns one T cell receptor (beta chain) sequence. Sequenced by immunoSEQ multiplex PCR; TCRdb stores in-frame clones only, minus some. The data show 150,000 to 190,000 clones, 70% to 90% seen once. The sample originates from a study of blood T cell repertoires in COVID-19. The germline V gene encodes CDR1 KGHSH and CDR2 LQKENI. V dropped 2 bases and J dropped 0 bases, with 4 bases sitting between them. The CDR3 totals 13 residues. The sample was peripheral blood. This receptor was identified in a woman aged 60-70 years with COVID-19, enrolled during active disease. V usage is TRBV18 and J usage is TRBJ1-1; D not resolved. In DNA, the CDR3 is TGTGCCAGCTCACCATCAGTGAACACTGAAGCTTTCTTT. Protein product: CASSPSVNTEAFF. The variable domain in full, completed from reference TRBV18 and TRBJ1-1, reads NAGVMQNPRHLVRRRGQEARLRCSPMKGHSHVYWYRQLPEEGLKFMVYLQKENIIDESGMPKERFSAEFPKEGPSILRIQQVVRGDSAAYFCASSPSVNTEAFFGQGTRLTVV.